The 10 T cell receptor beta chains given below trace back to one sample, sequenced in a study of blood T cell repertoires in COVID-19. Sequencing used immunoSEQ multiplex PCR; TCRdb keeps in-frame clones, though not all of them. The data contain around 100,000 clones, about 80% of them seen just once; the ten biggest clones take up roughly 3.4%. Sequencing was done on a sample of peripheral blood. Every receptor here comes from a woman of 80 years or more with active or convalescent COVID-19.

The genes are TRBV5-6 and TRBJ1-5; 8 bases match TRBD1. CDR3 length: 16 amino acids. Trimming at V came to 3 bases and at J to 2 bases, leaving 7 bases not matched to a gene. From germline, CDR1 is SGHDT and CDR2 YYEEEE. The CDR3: CASSYYQGAGNQPQHF. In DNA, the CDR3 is TGTGCCAGCAGCTATTACCAGGGGGCGGGCAATCAGCCCCAGCATTTT.

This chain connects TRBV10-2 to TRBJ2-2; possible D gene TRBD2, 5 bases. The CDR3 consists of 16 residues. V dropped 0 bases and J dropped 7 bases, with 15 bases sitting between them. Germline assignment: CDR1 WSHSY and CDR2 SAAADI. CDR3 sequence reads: CASSESTRGSGGELFF. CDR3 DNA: TGCGCCAGCAGTGAGTCGACTCGAGGGAGCGGCGGGGAGCTGTTTTTT.

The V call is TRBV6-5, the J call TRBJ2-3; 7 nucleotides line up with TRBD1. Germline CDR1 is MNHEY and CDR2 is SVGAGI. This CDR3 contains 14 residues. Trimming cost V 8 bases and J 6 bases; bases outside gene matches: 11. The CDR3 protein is CASGLTGSSDTQYF. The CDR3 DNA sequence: TGTGCCAGCGGCTTGACAGGGTCATCGGATACGCAGTATTTT.

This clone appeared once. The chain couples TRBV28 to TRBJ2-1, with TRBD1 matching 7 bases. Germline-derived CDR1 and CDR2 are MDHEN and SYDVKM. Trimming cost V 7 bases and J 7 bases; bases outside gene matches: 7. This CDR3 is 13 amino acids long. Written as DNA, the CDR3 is TGTGCCAGCACCGGGACAGACGAAAATGAGCAGTTCTTC. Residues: CASTGTDENEQFF.

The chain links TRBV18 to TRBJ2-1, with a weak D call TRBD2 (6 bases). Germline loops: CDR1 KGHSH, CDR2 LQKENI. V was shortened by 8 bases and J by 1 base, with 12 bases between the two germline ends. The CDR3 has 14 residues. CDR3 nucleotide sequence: TGTGCCAGCGCCGGGAGTATTTCCTACAATGAGCAGTTCTTC. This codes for CASAGSISYNEQFF.

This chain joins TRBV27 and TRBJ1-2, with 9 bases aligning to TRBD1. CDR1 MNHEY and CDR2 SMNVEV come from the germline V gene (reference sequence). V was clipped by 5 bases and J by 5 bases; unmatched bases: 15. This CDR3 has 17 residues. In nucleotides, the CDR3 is TGTGCCAGCAGTCTAAGAGGACAGGGGCTTCGCCGTTATGGCTACACCTTC. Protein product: CASSLRGQGLRRYGYTF.

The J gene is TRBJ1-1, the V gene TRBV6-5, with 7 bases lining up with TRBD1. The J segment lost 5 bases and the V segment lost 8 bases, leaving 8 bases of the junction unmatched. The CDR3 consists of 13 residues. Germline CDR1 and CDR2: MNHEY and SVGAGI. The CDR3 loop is CASRQGVNTEAFF. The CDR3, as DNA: TGTGCCAGCCGCCAGGGGGTTAATACTGAAGCTTTCTTT.

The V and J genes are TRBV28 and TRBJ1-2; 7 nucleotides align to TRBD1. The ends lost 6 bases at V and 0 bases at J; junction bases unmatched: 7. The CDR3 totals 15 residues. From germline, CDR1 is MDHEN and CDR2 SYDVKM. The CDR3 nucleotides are TGTGCCAGCAGAAAACCGGGACAGACTAACTATGGCTACACCTTC. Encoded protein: CASRKPGQTNYGYTF.

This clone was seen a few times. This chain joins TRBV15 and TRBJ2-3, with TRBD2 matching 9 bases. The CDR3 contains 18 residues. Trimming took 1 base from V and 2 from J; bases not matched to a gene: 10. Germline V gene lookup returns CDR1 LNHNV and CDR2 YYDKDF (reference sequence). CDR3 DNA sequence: TGTGCCACCAGCAGAGGGGCGGGGGGGCCCCCCCCCACAGATACGCAGTATTTT. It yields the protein CATSRGAGGPPPTDTQYF.

The CDR3: CASKETGSSYEQYF. CDR3 coding DNA: TGTGCCAGCAAAGAGACAGGGAGCTCCTACGAGCAGTACTTC. The chain employs TRBV7-3 and TRBJ2-7; 7 positions match TRBD1. V trimming: 7 bases; J trimming: 0 bases; junction bases outside the gene matches: 6. CDR3 length equals 14 residues. The germline gives CDR1 SGHTA, CDR2 FQGTGA.